One and the same sample provided the 26 T cell receptor beta chains below, sequenced in a study of type 1 regulatory T cells (dated by TCRdb to the early 2020s). General conclusions and limits of the study: A more restricted TCR repertoire was observed in Tr1 cells than in non-Tr1 cells, and this restriction was interpreted in the study as alloantigen-induced clonal expansion.

These TCRs' antigens remain unknown. These reads were obtained on an Illumina MiSeq. TCRdb cleaned the public reads at Q25 with fastp, built clones with MiXCR and kept in-frame beta chains. Identical CDR3 protein sequences are pooled into one entry, listed with their most common genes and DNA. Present in this sample are fewer than 5,500 distinct CDR3 sequences, more than 25% of which were seen just once. Of the sample, roughly 35% is held by the ten largest clones. Material: cultured type 1 regulatory T (Tr1) cells, either the whole culture or a sorted fraction (not recorded which). The cell subset or site tag for this specimen amounts to: type 1 regulatory T cells sorted from the T-allo10 product. These receptors all stem from a human donor in good health.

The chain joins TRBV18 to TRBJ2-2; 8 bases map to TRBD2. The V gene end was trimmed by 1 base and the J gene end by 4 bases; junction bases not matched to a gene: 5. The germline V gene has CDR1 KGHSH and CDR2 LQKENI. This CDR3 is 16 amino acids long. The CDR3 nucleotides read TGTGCCAGCTCACCACTAGCGGGGACCGCCACCGGGGAGCTGTTTTTT. Its translation is CASSPLAGTATGELFF.

In this sample, this clonotype turned up a few times. This chain connects TRBV3-1 to TRBJ1-3; the D gene is possibly TRBD1 (5 bases). The germline CDR1 and CDR2 sequences are LGHDT and YNNKEL (reference sequence). The V and J ends lost 1 base and 4 bases respectively, with 8 bases between them. This CDR3 region has 14 residues. The CDR3 is CASSQGWGGNTIYF. The DNA of the CDR3 is TGTGCCAGCAGCCAAGGGTGGGGCGGAAACACCATATATTTT. The complete variable domain, with remaining parts taken from reference TRBV3-1 and TRBJ1-3, reads DTAVSQTPKYLVTQMGNDKSIKCEQNLGHDTMYWYKQDSKKFLKIMFSYNNKELIINETVPNRFSPKSPDKAHLNLHINSLELGDSAVYFCASSQGWGGNTIYFGEGSWLTVV.

This chain links TRBV7-2 with TRBJ2-3; 10 bases line up with TRBD2. The CDR3 extends over 14 amino acids. Germline CDR1 is SGHTA and CDR2 is FQGNSA. The ends lost 6 bases at V and 4 bases at J; junction bases unmatched: 4. CDR3 in DNA: TGTGCCAGCAGGCTAGCGGGGGCGGCAGATACGCAGTATTTT. Translated: CASRLAGAADTQYF.

The chain recombines TRBV5-8 with TRBJ2-7; 8 bases are shared with TRBD1. The V gene's germline CDR1 is SGHTS and CDR2 YDEGEE. Losses at the gene ends were 6 bases for V and 4 bases for J; bases not matched to a gene: 6. This CDR3 region has 13 residues. CDR3: CASNQDRVYEQYF. CDR3 in DNA: TGTGCCAGCAACCAGGACAGGGTTTACGAGCAGTACTTC.

This chain uses TRBV29-1 with TRBJ2-5; 8 bases fit TRBD2. V shed 7 bases and J 4 bases; nucleotides not matched to a gene: 11. This CDR3 comprises 14 residues. Germline lookup yields CDR1 SQVTM and CDR2 ANQGSEA. CDR3 region: CSALRDGGGETQYF. The DNA of the CDR3 is TGCAGCGCCCTCCGGGACGGGGGGGGAGAGACCCAGTACTTC.

This chain uses TRBV7-2 with TRBJ2-7; 9 positions agree with TRBD2. Per the germline V gene, CDR1 is SGHTA and CDR2 is FQGNSA. This CDR3 spans 13 amino acids. The V gene end was trimmed by 3 bases and the J gene end by 6 bases; junction bases not matched to a gene: 3. CDR3 in amino acids: CASSLAGGPEQYF. Here the CDR3 DNA reads TGTGCCAGCAGCTTGGCGGGGGGGCCCGAGCAGTACTTC.

On this clonotype itself: The missing conserved phenylalanine or tryptophan at the end of this CDR3 makes a read error likely. The limits of the CDR3 on the DNA are not certain, so only TCRdb's listed CDR3 is given. V and J are TRBV5-1 and TRBJ2-5; TRBD2, the table's D call, was not compared with the DNA. Per the germline V gene, CDR1 is SGHRS and CDR2 is YFSETQ. The CDR3 is 15 amino acids in total, end residues counted. The CDR3: CASSWTSGGAENQDG.

This clonotype was observed many times. This chain connects TRBV6-5 to TRBJ1-2; no reliable D call. The CDR3 covers 14 residues. Germline CDR1 and CDR2: MNHEY and SVGAGI. Between the trimmed V and J ends, which lost 1 base and 7 bases, there was a span of 13 bases. The CDR3 region is CASSYYPARGGYTF. The CDR3 region has the DNA TGTGCCAGCAGTTACTATCCTGCCCGGGGTGGCTACACCTTC.

J is TRBJ1-2 and V is TRBV5-1; D is unclear. V shed 3 bases and J shed 5 bases, with 17 bases lying between them. The germline CDR1 and CDR2 sequences are SGHRS and YFSETQ. CDR3 length equals 15 residues. The CDR3 reads CASSYGGAAVYGYTF. CDR3 coding DNA: TGCGCCAGCAGCTATGGCGGCGCGGCAGTGTATGGCTACACCTTC. Drawing the rest from reference TRBV5-1 and TRBJ1-2, the complete variable domain is KAGVTQTPRYLIKTRGQQVTLSCSPISGHRSVSWYQQTPGQGLQFLFEYFSETQRNKGNFPGRFSGRQFSNSRSEMNVSTLELGDSALYLCASSYGGAAVYGYTFGSGTRLTVV.

The CDR3 region has the DNA TGTGCCAGCAACGGAAACACCGGGGAGCTGTTTTTT. As protein: CASNGNTGELFF. The chain is built from TRBV6-5 and TRBJ2-2; the D is unclear. This CDR3 spans 12 amino acids. V was trimmed by 7 bases and J by 2 bases, leaving 5 bases between them. Germline values: CDR1 MNHEY, CDR2 SVGAGI.

This clonotype was found many times. The chain uses TRBV2 and TRBJ2-7, with D unclear. This CDR3 is 14 amino acids long. The V end was cut by 6 bases, the J end by 2 bases, with 14 bases between. CDR1 SNHLY and CDR2 FYNNEI come from the germline V gene. As DNA, the CDR3 is TGTGCCAGCAGGTGGGGAAGTGGGGCCTACGAGCAGTACTTC. This translates into CASRWGSGAYEQYF.

This clonotype is labeled medium-sized. This chain joins TRBV7-9 and TRBJ2-3; D not resolved. Per germline, CDR1 SEHNR and CDR2 FQNEAQ (reference sequence). The CDR3 is 14 residues long. The V end was cut by 5 bases, the J end by 3 bases, with 12 bases between. CDR3 in amino acids: CASSRFLGTDTQYF. As DNA, the CDR3 is TGTGCCAGCAGCCGTTTTCTAGGGACAGATACGCAGTATTTT.

With regard to this clonotype: It may be a read error: a sequence one base away is much more abundant. The V call is TRBV7-2, the J call TRBJ2-5, with TRBD2 identical over 10 bases. The CDR3 spans 16 residues. Germline loops: CDR1 SGHTA, CDR2 FQGNSA. Here the CDR3 reads CSSSLRSGGDQETQYF. The DNA of the CDR3 is TGTTCCAGCAGCTTAAGAAGCGGGGGGGATCAAGAGACCCAGTACTTC.

This clonotype appeared a few times. The chain links TRBV12-3 or TRBV12-4 to TRBJ2-4; 12 positions agree with TRBD1. CDR3 size: 14 residues. Trimming cost V 6 bases and J 9 bases; bases outside gene matches: 6. The CDR3 DNA reads as TGTGCCAGCAGCGGGACAGGGGGCGCCGGCATTCAGTACTTC. It specifies CASSGTGGAGIQYF.

The chain joins TRBV12-3 or TRBV12-4 to TRBJ1-6; TRBD1 is a possible D gene (6 bases). Trimming shortened V by 6 bases and J by 7 bases, and 13 bases separated the two germline ends. This CDR3 comprises 14 residues. In DNA form, the CDR3 reads TGTGCCAGCAGCCCTCAGGGGCAAAATTCACCCCTCCACTTT. This sequence encodes CASSPQGQNSPLHF.

The CDR3 region is CAISEGVGVPNEKLFF. In DNA, the CDR3 is TGTGCCATCAGTGAAGGGGTGGGCGTCCCTAATGAAAAACTGTTTTTT. J is TRBJ1-4 and V is TRBV10-3; TRBD1 might be the D (5 bases). The CDR3 has 16 amino acids. In germline, CDR1 is ENHRY, CDR2 SYGVKD. V was cut by 3 bases and J by 3 bases, with 14 bases left in between.

This clonotype is a singleton in its sample. A much larger clone differs from this one at a single base, so this may be a read error. V is TRBV4-1 and J is TRBJ1-1; 8 bases map to TRBD1. V was pared by 5 bases and J by 6 bases, with 11 bases of the junction left unmatched. Per germline, CDR1 MGHRA and CDR2 YSYEKL. The CDR3 loop spans 15 amino acids. The CDR3 loop is CASSSGQGVLPEAFF. CDR3 nucleotide sequence: TGCGCCAGCAGCAGCGGACAGGGAGTCCTACCTGAAGCTTTCTTT.

There are many counts of this clonotype. This sequence joins TRBV7-9 and TRBJ2-3, with TRBD2 matching over 7 bases. V trimming: 5 bases; J trimming: 6 bases; junction bases outside the gene matches: 8. The germline V gene encodes CDR1 SEHNR and CDR2 FQNEAQ (reference sequence). The CDR3 is made up of 14 amino acids. The CDR3, as DNA: TGTGCCAGCAGCGAGCGAGTGGGGGGGGATACGCAGTATTTT. Its protein product is CASSERVGGDTQYF.

This clonotype was observed a handful of times. This rearrangement joins TRBV27 to TRBJ2-1, with 7 bases matching TRBD2. CDR1 MNHEY and CDR2 SMNVEV come from the germline V gene (reference sequence). There are 16 residues in the CDR3. Unmatched junction bases numbered 9, after V lost 4 bases and J lost 3 bases. The CDR3 DNA is TGTGCCAGCAGTTCCCTCGGGACTACCATCTACAATGAGCAGTTCTTC. Protein: CASSSLGTTIYNEQFF.

The sample holds a few counts of this clonotype. The chain joins TRBV7-3 to TRBJ2-1, with D possibly being TRBD2 (7 bases). V was cut by 5 bases and J by 2 bases, with 13 bases left in between. This CDR3 region has 15 residues. Per germline, CDR1 SGHTA and CDR2 FQGTGA. The CDR3 DNA follows: TGTGCCAGCAGCAGAGAGGGGGGGCCCTACAATGAGCAGTTCTTC. Its protein is CASSREGGPYNEQFF.

This clonotype turned up a few times. J is TRBJ2-2 and V is TRBV12-3 or TRBV12-4; D is uncertain. V was shortened by 5 bases and J by 5 bases, with 3 bases between the two germline ends. The CDR3 has 11 residues. The CDR3 nucleotides read TGTGCCAGCAGTACGACCGGGGAGCTGTTTTTT. Translating it yields CASSTTGELFF.

The table lists this clonotype with many counts. Here the CDR3 DNA reads TGTGCCAGCAGACGGGACCTCCTAGCTAACACTGAAGCTTTCTTT. Its protein is CASRRDLLANTEAFF. The chain is built from TRBV7-8 and TRBJ1-1; D perhaps matches TRBD1 (5 bases). Trimming removed 6 bases from V and 2 bases from J, with 16 bases in between. The CDR3 extends over 15 amino acids. Germline CDR1 is SGHVS and CDR2 is FQNEAQ. Combining the CDR3 with reference TRBV7-8 and TRBJ1-1 gives the whole variable domain GAGVSQSPRYKVAKRGQDVALRCDPISGHVSLFWYQQALGQGPEFLTYFQNEAQLDKSGLPSDRFFAERPEGSVSTLKIQRTQQEDSAVYLCASRRDLLANTEAFFGQGTRLTVV.

This chain links TRBV12-3 or TRBV12-4 with TRBJ1-2; D unclear. V lost 3 bases, J lost 3 bases, and 8 bases lay in between. This CDR3 has 13 residues. CDR3 sequence: CASSFGRDYGYTF. CDR3 nucleotide sequence: TGTGCCAGCAGTTTTGGCAGAGACTATGGCTACACCTTC.

This clonotype occurred a few times. The V and J genes are TRBV2 and TRBJ1-1; D remains ambiguous. V was shortened by 7 bases and J by 0 bases, with 12 bases between the two germline ends. The CDR3 is made up of 14 amino acids. Germline lookup yields CDR1 SNHLY and CDR2 FYNNEI. The CDR3, as DNA: TGTGCCAGCAACCTCAGGAGATTGAACACTGAAGCTTTCTTT. This encodes CASNLRRLNTEAFF.

There are a few counts of this clonotype. The chain employs TRBV6-2 or TRBV6-3 and TRBJ2-7; TRBD2 might be the D (5 bases). Trimming pared 3 bases from V and 5 bases from J, leaving 14 bases between. Germline values: CDR1 MNHEY, CDR2 SVGEGT. There are 14 residues in the CDR3. This chain's CDR3 is CASSYPPGFHEQYF. The CDR3 region has the DNA TGTGCCAGCAGTTATCCTCCGGGGTTCCACGAGCAGTACTTC.

A remark on this clonotype: A read error may explain this, as a much larger clone is one base away. The chain combines TRBV5-1 with TRBJ2-5, with D possibly matching TRBD1 (6 bases). This CDR3 spans 15 amino acids. Germline CDR1 SGHRS, CDR2 YFSETQ. Here the CDR3 reads CSSSLEGTRWETQYF. The CDR3, as DNA: TGCTCCAGCAGCTTGGAAGGGACAAGATGGGAGACCCAGTACTTC.